These 15 T cell receptor beta chains were all obtained from the same sample, sequenced in a study of response to subunit inactivated influenza vaccine. One entry per CDR3 protein results from TCRdb running MiXCR on the RT-PCR reads. The sample holds just under 550,000 distinct CDR3 sequences, approximately 20% seen once. The same specimen was also included in a second study, on T cells expressing NK-cell markers. As that report states: Researchers built TCR beta cDNA using 5'RACE template switching with UMIs.

The material was CD4+ T cells sorted from PBMCs, obtained 11 to 12 days after vaccination. The origin of the receptors is a man aged 50-59 years who received an inactivated influenza vaccine.

This clonotype was detected a few times. V gene TRBV28 combines with J gene TRBJ1-1; D is unclear. The CDR3 totals 15 residues. CDR1 MDHEN and CDR2 SYDVKM come from the germline V gene. The V end lost 5 bases, the J end lost 0 bases, and 13 bases lay between the germline ends. Here the CDR3 DNA reads TGTGCCAGCAGTGTACCCGGGAGGATGAACACTGAAGCTTTCTTT. Its protein is CASSVPGRMNTEAFF. Together with reference TRBV28 and TRBJ1-1, the CDR3 gives the full variable domain: DVKVTQSSRYLVKRTGEKVFLECVQDMDHENMFWYRQDPGLGLRLIYFSYDVKMKEKGDIPEGYSVSREKKERFSLILESASTNQTSMYLCASSVPGRMNTEAFFGQGTRLTVV.

This clonotype occurred many times. The chain's CDR3 is CASSFASGAQETQYF. The CDR3 region has the DNA TGTGCCAGCAGTTTCGCTAGCGGGGCCCAAGAGACCCAGTACTTC. The J gene is TRBJ2-5, the V gene TRBV12-3 or TRBV12-4; 9 bases match TRBD2. J lost 1 base, V lost 3 bases, and 3 bases had no gene match. The CDR3 consists of 15 residues.

The rearrangement uses TRBV6-1 and TRBJ2-1, with 7 bases identical to TRBD2. The CDR3 loop spans 14 amino acids. CDR1 MNHNS and CDR2 SASEGT come from the germline V gene. Trimming cost V 8 bases and J 2 bases; bases outside gene matches: 6. CDR3 DNA: TGTGCCAGCTCAGAAGCGGGAACCTACAATGAGCAGTTCTTC. This encodes CASSEAGTYNEQFF.

In this sample, this clonotype turned up a few times. The V gene is TRBV27, the J gene TRBJ2-7; TRBD1 matches 9 bases. The V segment lost 5 bases and the J segment 2 bases; nucleotides outside the gene matches: 7. Per germline, CDR1 MNHEY and CDR2 SMNVEV (reference sequence). This CDR3 is built from 15 residues. The CDR3 nucleotides read TGTGCCAGCAGTCTTGGGACAGGGACCGCCTACGAGCAGTACTTC. It encodes CASSLGTGTAYEQYF.

This clonotype was observed a few times. The chain uses TRBV6-2 or TRBV6-3 and TRBJ1-6; perhaps TRBD1 as D (6 bases). Germline assignment: CDR1 MNHEY and CDR2 SVGEGT. V lost 7 bases to trimming and J lost 8 bases, with 12 bases between them. CDR3 size: 13 residues. This CDR3 reads CASKPGVHSPLHF. The CDR3, as DNA: TGTGCCAGCAAGCCAGGGGTTCATTCACCCCTCCACTTT.

For this clonotype: The junction and the germline gene differ at one end; a read error may be behind it. The chain recombines TRBV20-1 with TRBJ2-7, with D tentatively TRBD2 (5 bases). Germline CDR1 DFQATT, CDR2 SNEGSKA (reference sequence). The CDR3 totals 12 residues. CDR3 DNA sequence: TGCACTGCTGGGAGTTCGGCTTACGAGCAGTACTTC. It encodes CTAGSSAYEQYF.

This chain joins TRBV28 and TRBJ2-7; D unresolved. Germline V gives CDR1 MDHEN, CDR2 SYDVKM. CDR3 length equals 13 residues. The V end lost 7 bases, the J end lost 2 bases, and 12 bases lay between the germline ends. The CDR3 DNA reads TGTGCCAGCACCCGCGGTGTGGCCTACGAGCAGTACTTC. Protein sequence: CASTRGVAYEQYF.

The chain has TRBV10-3 and TRBJ1-1; D may be TRBD1 (5 bases). Germline V gene lookup returns CDR1 ENHRY and CDR2 SYGVKD. The CDR3 runs to 12 residues. V was shortened by 6 bases and J by 0 bases, with 5 bases between the two germline ends. The DNA of the CDR3 is TGTGCCATCAGGGGGCTGAACACTGAAGCTTTCTTT. Residues: CAIRGLNTEAFF.

The V and J genes are TRBV2 and TRBJ2-2, with TRBD1 matching over 9 bases. Per germline, CDR1 SNHLY and CDR2 FYNNEI. This CDR3 is built from 14 residues. V was pared by 7 bases and J by 5 bases, with 5 bases of the junction left unmatched. CDR3 bases: TGTGCCAGCATCGTACAGGGGGCAACCGGGGAGCTGTTTTTT. Translation gives CASIVQGATGELFF. Full variable domain (outside the CDR3, taken from reference TRBV2 and TRBJ2-2): EPEVTQTPSHQVTQMGQEVILRCVPISNHLYFYWYRQILGQKVEFLVSFYNNEISEKSEIFDDQFSVERPDGSNFTLKIRSTKLEDSAMYFCASIVQGATGELFFGEGSRLTVL.

In the case of this clonotype: Compared with germline, one end of the junction differs, possibly owing to a read error. This chain links TRBV5-1 with TRBJ1-1; the D is unclear. This CDR3 has 13 residues. Germline V lookup: CDR1 SGHRS, CDR2 YFSETQ. CDR3 DNA sequence: TGCGCCAGCAGCTTGAGTGACGGGTCTGAAGCTCTCTTT. It codes for CASSLSDGSEALF.

This clonotype showed up many times. The J gene is TRBJ2-1, the V gene TRBV11-2, with 7 bases fitting TRBD2. V shed 5 bases and J 2 bases; nucleotides not matched to a gene: 12. The CDR3 is 17 residues long. The germline CDR1 and CDR2 sequences are SGHAT and FQNNGV. The CDR3 here is CASSPSGAGVTYNEQFF. DNA of the CDR3: TGTGCCAGCAGCCCCTCTGGGGCGGGGGTCACCTACAATGAGCAGTTCTTC.

This rearrangement joins TRBV20-1 to TRBJ2-1; the match to TRBD2 covers 8 bases. The CDR3 consists of 12 residues. In germline, CDR1 is DFQATT, CDR2 SNEGSKA (reference sequence). The ends lost 6 bases at V and 9 bases at J; junction bases unmatched: 7. The CDR3 is CSAGLDFGEQFF. DNA for the CDR3: TGCAGTGCGGGACTAGACTTTGGTGAGCAGTTCTTC.

This chain joins TRBV5-5 and TRBJ1-4; a possible D gene is TRBD1 (5 bases). Trimming took off 4 bases at V and 10 bases at J, with 14 bases between the two ends. Germline lookup yields CDR1 SGHKS and CDR2 YYEKEE (reference sequence). The CDR3 covers 13 residues. In nucleotides, the CDR3 is TGTGCCAGCAGCAGGCCGGGGCCCGGAAAACTGTTTTTT. It is translated as CASSRPGPGKLFF.

The chain links TRBV4-2 to TRBJ2-3, with 11 bases identical to TRBD2. This CDR3 is built from 16 residues. The germline CDR1 and CDR2 sequences are LGHNA and YNFKEQ. The V and J ends lost 4 bases and 3 bases, in that order; junction bases with no gene match: 6. Here the CDR3 DNA reads TGTGCCAGCAGCCCTACTAGCGGGAGAAGGACAGATACGCAGTATTTT. Protein sequence: CASSPTSGRRTDTQYF.

The V call is TRBV18, the J call TRBJ1-5, with D maybe TRBD1 (5 bases). The CDR3 covers 15 residues. Germline V gene data show CDR1 as KGHSH and CDR2 as LQKENI. V was shortened by 3 bases and J by 0 bases, with 9 bases between the two germline ends. The CDR3 loop is CASSPPGGSNQPQHF. The CDR3 region has the DNA TGTGCCAGCTCACCCCCTGGGGGTAGCAATCAGCCCCAGCATTTT.